This TCR beta chain was recorded in a study of blood T cell repertoires in COVID-19. Background on the study: The samples span acute and convalescent COVID-19 from the United States, Italy and Spain.

Sequencing was performed with immunoSEQ multiplex PCR; in TCRdb, only in-frame clones are kept and a portion is missing. The sample yields 150,000 to 200,000 clones, around 73% seen once. All enrollees were roughly 18 to 100 years old and from 20 to 25 US areas. Recovery meant two consecutive negative NP/OP PCR tests, professional clearance, or resolved symptoms. This CDR3 comprises 15 residues. Germline loops: CDR1 SEHNR, CDR2 FQNEAQ (reference sequence). J was trimmed by 3 bases and V by 8 bases; bases with no gene match: 5. Sequencing input: PBMCs or T cells enriched from blood (not recorded which). The sequence came from a woman between 45 and 65 years old who had recovered from COVID-19. V and J are TRBV7-9 and TRBJ2-3; 13 positions match TRBD2. The CDR3 here is CASGRTSGSTDTQYF. CDR3 DNA: TGTGCCAGCGGACGGACTAGCGGGAGTACAGATACGCAGTATTTT.